The 21 T cell receptor beta chains reported below all come from one sample, sequenced in a study of blood T cell repertoires in COVID-19. Repertoires were generated with immunoSEQ multiplex PCR, while TCRdb's copy carries only in-frame clones and drops some. The sample records about 83,000 clones, about 86% being singletons. Sequenced input: peripheral blood. These receptors came from a woman of 80 years or more in a cohort sampled during active or convalescent COVID-19.

The J gene is TRBJ1-1, the V gene TRBV13; TRBD1 is a possible D gene (6 bases). Deletions cut 4 bases from V and 5 bases from J, with 14 bases between. This CDR3 contains 14 residues. The germline gives CDR1 PRHDT, CDR2 FYEKMQ (reference sequence). Here the CDR3 DNA reads TGTGCCAGCAGCTACAGGGAATTGAGGACTGAAGCTTTCTTT. This encodes CASSYRELRTEAFF.

The chain combines TRBV7-9 with TRBJ2-3, with 8 bases matching TRBD2. Trimming at V came to 5 bases and at J to 4 bases, leaving 8 bases not matched to a gene. The CDR3 covers 15 residues. Germline V gene data show CDR1 as SEHNR and CDR2 as FQNEAQ (reference sequence). CDR3 coding DNA: TGTGCCAGCAGCCATCAAAGGACTAGCTCAGATACGCAGTATTTT. It encodes CASSHQRTSSDTQYF.

In the case of this clone: Other DNA sequences of this sample code for an identical CDR3. The chain couples TRBV3-1 (or the pseudogene TRBV3-2) to TRBJ2-3, with unresolved D. The length of the CDR3 is 13 residues. V lost 1 base and J lost 8, with 10 bases in between. The germline CDR1 and CDR2 sequences are LGHDT and YNNKEL (reference sequence). CDR3 loop: CASSQGALSTQYF. As DNA, the CDR3 is TGTGCCAGCAGCCAAGGGGCGCTAAGTACGCAGTATTTT.

This rearrangement joins TRBV7-2 to TRBJ2-2; 14 positions agree with TRBD2. CDR1 and CDR2 (germline): SGHTA, FQGNSA. The junction had 5 bases not matched to a gene; V was cut back by 5 bases and J by 0 bases. The CDR3 is made up of 18 amino acids. CDR3: CASSPGLAGGSNTGELFF. The CDR3 nucleotides read TGTGCCAGCAGCCCCGGACTAGCGGGAGGTTCGAACACCGGGGAGCTGTTTTTT.

The chain links TRBV3-1 (or the pseudogene TRBV3-2) to TRBJ2-2; 7 bases fit TRBD1. Germline CDR1 reads LGHDT; CDR2 reads YNNKEL (reference sequence). V shed 9 bases, J shed 3 bases, and the junction held 7 bases outside the gene matches. The CDR3 is made up of 14 amino acids. CDR3 DNA: TGTGCCAGTAACCCTACAGGGGACACCGGGGAGCTGTTTTTT. Amino acid sequence: CASNPTGDTGELFF.

V gene TRBV18 combines with J gene TRBJ2-1, with TRBD1 matching 7 bases. The germline V gene has CDR1 KGHSH and CDR2 LQKENI. V lost 3 bases and J lost 4; bases outside the gene matches: 6. The CDR3 covers 15 residues. DNA for the CDR3: TGTGCCAGCTCACCGCCGGGACAGATATACAATGAGCAGTTCTTC. Its translation is CASSPPGQIYNEQFF.

V usage is TRBV9 and J usage is TRBJ1-4, with a weak D call TRBD1 (5 bases). The CDR3 length is 15 residues. Germline V gene lookup returns CDR1 SGDLS and CDR2 YYNGEE. Between the trimmed V and J ends, which lost 4 bases and 3 bases, there was a span of 13 bases. The CDR3 DNA reads as TGTGCCAGCAGCCCTGGTGGGGCTGCTAATGAAAAACTGTTTTTT. Encoded protein: CASSPGGAANEKLFF.

The chain combines TRBV6-5 with TRBJ1-1; D ambiguous. Germline CDR1 is MNHEY and CDR2 is SVGAGI. Trimming left V 7 bases short and J 2 bases short, with 14 bases between. The CDR3 is 14 residues long. The DNA of the CDR3 is TGTGCCAGCACTAGAGGCCCCCTTAACACTGAAGCTTTCTTT. This translates into CASTRGPLNTEAFF.

The sample holds one count of this clone. The rearrangement joins TRBV27 to TRBJ1-1; TRBD1 matches 7 bases. The CDR3 covers 14 residues. Unmatched junction bases numbered 12, after V lost 7 bases and J lost 7 bases. Per the germline V gene, CDR1 is MNHEY and CDR2 is SMNVEV (reference sequence). CDR3 bases: TGTGCCAGCATTTCTCTCCAGGGGGGTGGTGAAGCTTTCTTT. Its translation: CASISLQGGGEAFF.

This rearrangement joins TRBV11-2 to TRBJ1-1; 11 bases align to TRBD1. Looked up from germline, CDR1 is SGHAT and CDR2 is FQNNGV. The V and J ends lost 5 bases and 5 bases, in that order; junction bases with no gene match: 7. The CDR3 covers 15 residues. The DNA for the CDR3 is TGTGCCAGCAGCCCCCGGGACAGGGGGGGAACTGAAGCTTTCTTT. Amino acids: CASSPRDRGGTEAFF.

This clone appeared a single time. The chain is built from TRBV7-2 and TRBJ2-3; no clear D. This CDR3 spans 14 amino acids. Germline CDR1 is SGHTA and CDR2 is FQGNSA. The V gene lost 0 bases and the J gene lost 0 bases, with 4 bases spanning the gap. The CDR3 DNA reads as TGTGCCAGCAGCTTAGCGGAGAGCACAGATACGCAGTATTTT. Residues: CASSLAESTDTQYF.

In its sample, this clone was seen once. This chain connects TRBV6-2 or TRBV6-3 to TRBJ1-2; 8 nucleotides align to TRBD1. This CDR3 spans 13 amino acids. V gave up 6 bases and J gave up 4 bases; unmatched junction bases: 4. CDR1 MNHEY and CDR2 SVGEGT come from the germline V gene. CDR3 amino acids: CASSSGGGYGYTF. CDR3 nucleotide sequence: TGTGCCAGCAGCTCAGGGGGCGGCTATGGCTACACCTTC.

The chain is built from TRBV5-1 and TRBJ1-2, with 10 bases matching TRBD1. Germline V gene lookup returns CDR1 SGHRS and CDR2 YFSETQ. Trimming took 3 bases from V and 8 from J; bases not matched to a gene: 7. CDR3 length: 14 residues. The CDR3 sequence: CASSWDRGRGGYTF. As DNA, the CDR3 is TGCGCCAGCAGCTGGGACAGGGGAAGAGGGGGCTACACCTTC.

The gene calls are TRBV5-6 and TRBJ2-2; the D gene is possibly TRBD2 (5 bases). The germline V gene encodes CDR1 SGHDT and CDR2 YYEEEE. The CDR3 is made up of 15 amino acids. V dropped 3 bases and J dropped 5 bases, with 14 bases sitting between them. The CDR3 spells CASSSYPGGTGELFF. In DNA form, the CDR3 reads TGTGCCAGCAGCTCTTATCCGGGCGGGACCGGGGAGCTGTTTTTT. The variable domain in full, completed from reference TRBV5-6 and TRBJ2-2, reads DAGVTQSPTHLIKTRGQQVTLRCSPKSGHDTVSWYQQALGQGPQFIFQYYEEEERQRGNFPDRFSGHQFPNYSSELNVNALLLGDSALYLCASSSYPGGTGELFFGEGSRLTVL.

This clone was seen only once. V gene TRBV5-1 combines with J gene TRBJ2-7; 14 bases are a match to TRBD2. Germline lookup yields CDR1 SGHRS and CDR2 YFSETQ. V trimming: 4 bases; J trimming: 7 bases; junction bases outside the gene matches: 10. The CDR3 is 16 amino acids. CDR3 DNA: TGCGCCAGCAGCCCCCAGGGACTAGCGGGAGTGGTTGAGCAGTACTTC. Its protein product is CASSPQGLAGVVEQYF.

This clone appeared many times. The rearrangement uses TRBV18 and TRBJ2-3, with D tentatively TRBD1 (5 bases). CDR3 length: 13 amino acids. The germline V gene encodes CDR1 KGHSH and CDR2 LQKENI. V was trimmed by 6 bases and J by 2 bases, leaving 9 bases between them. CDR3 sequence reads: CASSGPNTDTQYF. The CDR3 DNA reads as TGTGCCAGCTCGGGGCCCAACACAGATACGCAGTATTTT.

This clone was picked up a small number of times. This sequence joins TRBV24-1 and TRBJ2-5; TRBD1 is a possible D gene (6 bases). The CDR3 length is 15 residues. V lost 4 bases and J lost 7, with 18 bases in between. The germline gives CDR1 KGHDR, CDR2 SFDVKD. This CDR3 reads CATSDAGGDPRTQYF. CDR3 coding DNA: TGTGCCACCAGTGACGCTGGGGGCGATCCGAGGACCCAGTACTTC.

The CDR3 nucleotides are TGTGCCAGCAGTTCCGGGACTAGCGATAAGGCCTACGAGCAGTACTTC. It translates to CASSSGTSDKAYEQYF. This sequence joins TRBV5-4 and TRBJ2-7; TRBD2 aligns across 10 bases. V shed 5 bases, J shed 2 bases, and the junction held 10 bases outside the gene matches. The CDR3 totals 16 residues. Germline CDR1 SGHNT, CDR2 YYREEE (reference sequence).

V gene TRBV5-1 combines with J gene TRBJ1-1; TRBD1 matches 8 bases. The CDR3 runs 14 residues. Germline V gives CDR1 SGHRS, CDR2 YFSETQ. Trimming took 2 bases from V and 5 from J; bases not matched to a gene: 5. The DNA of the CDR3 is TGCGCCAGCAGCTTCCAGGGGGCGGGAACTGAAGCTTTCTTT. Protein product: CASSFQGAGTEAFF. Filled out from reference TRBV5-1 and TRBJ1-1, the complete variable domain reads KAGVTQTPRYLIKTRGQQVTLSCSPISGHRSVSWYQQTPGQGLQFLFEYFSETQRNKGNFPGRFSGRQFSNSRSEMNVSTLELGDSALYLCASSFQGAGTEAFFGQGTRLTVV.

The chain employs TRBV3-1 (or the pseudogene TRBV3-2) and TRBJ2-5, with a weak D call TRBD1 (6 bases). The CDR3 length is 15 residues. Trimming took 2 bases from V and 12 from J, leaving 22 bases between them. CDR1 and CDR2 (germline): LGHDT, YNNKEL (reference sequence). The chain's CDR3 is CASSQMLGAAVYEYF. In DNA form, the CDR3 reads TGTGCCAGCAGCCAAATGTTGGGGGCGGCGGTTTATGAGTACTTC.

This clone appeared a single time. The rearrangement joins TRBV4-2 to TRBJ2-1; D may be TRBD2 (5 bases). Germline CDR1 and CDR2: LGHNA and YNFKEQ. V lost 1 base to trimming and J lost 3 bases, with 13 bases between them. The length of the CDR3 is 16 residues. The CDR3 sequence: CASSQGPPAVYNEQFF. CDR3 bases: TGTGCCAGCAGCCAAGGGCCCCCAGCGGTCTACAATGAGCAGTTCTTC.